This T cell receptor (beta chain) stems from a study of control samples from healthy donors and cancer patients. Assay: immunoSEQ multiplex PCR; the TCRdb copy retains only in-frame clones and omits some. The sample holds about 110,000 clones, roughly 90% seen once. The CDR3 is made up of 12 amino acids. Germline V gene sequence: CDR1 MNHEY, CDR2 SVGEGT. With 3 bases clipped from V and 12 bases from J, the junction kept 5 bases outside the gene matches. This sequence joins TRBV6-2 or TRBV6-3 and TRBJ2-1; 7 nucleotides align to TRBD1. Input material: PBMCs. This TCR was recovered from a woman aged 55 to 70 with lung cancer. CDR3 amino acids: CASSYFRDRQFF. In nucleotides, the CDR3 is TGTGCCAGCAGTTATTTTAGGGACAGGCAGTTCTTC.